Sequencing of this T cell receptor beta chain was carried out in a study of T cell repertoires in cytomegalovirus infection. At the level of the study: Both recently identified HLA-C-restricted and well-studied HLA-B-restricted CMV epitopes were used in the study. Evidence of both CMV infection and a matching HLA type came from public TCR beta signatures.

The study, taken as a whole, reports: What dominated the ex vivo response were HLA-C-restricted CMV-specific TCR beta clonotypes.

As concerns this clonotype: Its antigen remains unknown.

The CDR3 sequence is 15 residues long. In germline, CDR1 is MGHRA, CDR2 YSYEKL. The junction had 5 bases not matched to a gene; V was cut back by 4 bases and J by 2 bases. TCRdb analysed the reads with MiXCR anew, one entry per CDR3 protein. The sample lists a few hundred thousand distinct CDR3 sequences; just under 40% were seen once. This specimen was cultured PBMCs, taken from culture after CMV antigen stimulation. V and J are TRBV4-1 and TRBJ1-2; 9 nucleotides align to TRBD1. The TCR was taken from a human donor in good health (CMV status not recorded). Some clones in this sample may be carry-over from other donors' samples. CDR3 DNA sequence: TGCGCCAGCAGCCCGGGGACAGGGAACAACTATGGCTACACCTTC. This translates into CASSPGTGNNYGYTF.